This is a list of T cell receptor beta chains from one sample in a study of cytomegalovirus exposure and HLA in healthy donors. Profiling relied on immunoSEQ multiplex PCR, and the TCRdb table lists in-frame clones only, not all of them. This sample has 80,000 or so clones, with approximately 70% found just once. The sample consisted of PBMCs. The source is a woman in her 40s in good health and CMV-seropositive. The CDR3 runs from the conserved cysteine through the conserved F or W. A D gene is named only where the DNA matches it firmly. The size entry is marked missing in some rows and otherwise reads once, few, many or a size class.

j_call	v_call	clone_size	d_call	cdr3_aa	cdr3_nt
TRBJ2-5	TRBV5-1	.	TRBD1	CASSLEQGGRAQYF	TGCGCCAGCAGCTTGGAACAGGGGGGTAGGGCCCAGTACTTC
TRBJ1-1	TRBV19	once	.	CASSVSRNTEAFF	TGTGCCAGTAGTGTCTCTCGGAACACTGAAGCTTTCTTT
TRBJ2-5	TRBV6-5	.	TRBD1	CASRYDRGVMEQYF	TGTGCCAGCAGATACGACAGGGGTGTGATGGAGCAGTACTTC
TRBJ1-2	TRBV7-9	.	.	CASSLDGQLYGYTF	TGTGCCAGCAGCCTAGACGGTCAACTGTACGGCTACACCTTC
TRBJ2-7	TRBV7-9	.	.	CASSSDGGAYEQYF	TGTGCCAGCAGCTCGGACGGGGGAGCCTACGAGCAGTACTTC
TRBJ1-1	TRBV7-9	.	.	CASSEWASYKNTEAFF	TGTGCCAGCAGCGAATGGGCCTCCTATAAGAACACTGAAGCTTTCTTT
TRBJ2-7	TRBV6-1	.	.	CASRKTGSYEQYF	TGTGCCAGCAGAAAAACGGGGTCCTACGAGCAGTACTTC
TRBJ1-1	TRBV2	few	TRBD1	CASASKKTGENTEAFF	TGTGCCAGTGCGTCTAAGAAGACAGGGGAGAACACTGAAGCTTTCTTT
TRBJ1-1	TRBV7-9	.	.	CASSPGRGGRNTEAFF	TGTGCCAGCAGCCCCGGGAGGGGAGGGCGGAACACTGAAGCTTTCTTT
TRBJ2-1	TRBV6-5	.	TRBD2	CASRVASGYNEQFF	TGTGCCAGCAGGGTGGCTAGCGGATACAATGAGCAGTTCTTC
TRBJ1-4	TRBV5-8	.	TRBD1	CASSLEGASNEKLFF	TGTGCCAGCAGCTTGGAGGGGGCGTCTAATGAAAAACTGTTTTTT
TRBJ2-7	TRBV7-9	.	TRBD2	CASSSGLAGVDPYEQYF	TGTGCCAGCAGCTCGGGACTAGCGGGAGTAGATCCCTACGAGCAGTACTTC
TRBJ2-3	TRBV5-6	.	.	CASSLRGLKDTQYF	TGTGCCAGCAGCTTGAGAGGGTTGAAGGATACGCAGTATTTT
TRBJ1-6	TRBV6-5	.	.	CASRPFMGNSPLHF	TGTGCCAGCAGACCCTTCATGGGCAATTCACCCCTCCACTTT
TRBJ1-1	TRBV6-6	.	.	CASSYGQGSEAFF	TGTGCCAGCAGTTACGGACAAGGGTCTGAAGCTTTCTTT
TRBJ2-7	TRBV11-3	.	TRBD1	CASSPGQSYEQYF	TGTGCCAGCAGCCCGGGACAGAGCTACGAGCAGTACTTC
TRBJ1-1	TRBV5-6	.	.	CASSWTATEAFF	TGTGCCAGCAGCTGGACAGCTACTGAAGCTTTCTTT
TRBJ2-5	TRBV30	.	TRBD1	CAWSVGGPTETQYF	TGTGCCTGGAGTGTAGGGGGCCCCACAGAGACCCAGTACTTC
TRBJ2-5	TRBV28	.	.	CASSPSGKTQYF	TGTGCCAGCAGCCCCTCGGGGAAGACCCAGTACTTC
TRBJ2-7	TRBV7-2	.	TRBD1	CASSLGQGGTYEQYF	TGTGCCAGCAGCTTAGGACAGGGGGGCACCTACGAGCAGTACTTC
TRBJ1-2	TRBV5-1	.	.	CASSLSQNYGYTF	TGCGCCAGCAGCTTGTCTCAGAACTATGGCTACACCTTC
TRBJ1-1	TRBV9	.	TRBD1	CASSVSSMKGATEAFF	TGTGCCAGCAGCGTAAGCTCCATGAAGGGGGCCACTGAAGCTTTCTTT
TRBJ2-1	TRBV4-3	.	TRBD2	CASSQEISGGVSDEQFF	TGCGCCAGCAGCCAAGAAATTAGCGGGGGGGTCTCGGATGAGCAGTTCTTC
TRBJ1-1	TRBV19	once	TRBD1	CASTPGTGAEAFF	TGTGCCAGTACCCCCGGGACAGGGGCTGAAGCTTTCTTT
TRBJ2-2	TRBV7-8	.	.	CASSLGSQGIAGELFF	TGTGCCAGCAGCTTAGGTTCACAGGGAATCGCCGGGGAGCTGTTTTTT
TRBJ1-2	TRBV18	few	TRBD1	CASSPPARTGQFGYTF	TGTGCCAGCTCACCCCCAGCTCGGACAGGGCAGTTTGGCTACACCTTC
TRBJ1-1	TRBV5-1	few	TRBD1	CASSSGQKNTEAFF	TGCGCCAGCAGCTCGGGACAGAAGAACACTGAAGCTTTCTTT
TRBJ2-3	TRBV10-3	many	TRBD1	CAIRGQGGDTQYF	TGTGCCATCAGGGGACAGGGGGGCGATACGCAGTATTTT
TRBJ1-2	TRBV5-1	once	.	CASSLEPQKTYTF	TGCGCCAGCAGCTTGGAACCTCAAAAGACATACACCTTC
TRBJ2-6	TRBV4-3	.	.	CASSQASYSGANVLTF	TGCGCCAGCAGCCAAGCTTCGTACTCTGGGGCCAACGTCCTGACTTTC
TRBJ1-2	TRBV29-1	.	.	CSVGTENYGYTF	TGCAGCGTTGGGACAGAAAACTATGGCTACACCTTC
TRBJ2-2	TRBV19	.	TRBD1	CASSISPHRGGLFF	TGTGCCAGTAGTATATCCCCCCACAGGGGTGGGCTGTTTTTT
TRBJ1-4	TRBV30	.	.	CAWREGTSAGKLFF	TGTGCCTGGAGGGAGGGAACAAGCGCTGGAAAACTGTTTTTT
TRBJ2-7	TRBV7-3	.	.	CASSLDGLGEQYF	TGTGCCAGCAGCTTAGATGGGCTCGGCGAGCAGTACTTC
TRBJ1-2	TRBV28	once	TRBD1	CASSVGQDLSHGYTF	TGTGCCAGCAGTGTTGGACAGGACCTATCTCATGGCTACACCTTC
TRBJ2-1	TRBV19	.	TRBD2	CASSTRGTSGSIVNEQFF	TGTGCCAGTAGTACCCGGGGGACTAGCGGGAGTATTGTAAATGAGCAGTTCTTC
TRBJ2-1	TRBV4-2	.	.	CASSSVPGDEQFF	TGTGCCAGCAGCAGCGTGCCGGGGGATGAGCAGTTCTTC
TRBJ1-5	TRBV5-4	.	.	CASSSWQVEGNQPQHF	TGTGCCAGCAGCTCTTGGCAGGTTGAAGGCAATCAGCCCCAGCATTTT
TRBJ1-1	TRBV29-1	few	TRBD1	CSVKGQGISEAFF	TGCAGCGTTAAGGGACAGGGGATTAGCGAAGCTTTCTTT
TRBJ1-2	TRBV28	.	.	CASSPPDRYNYGYTF	TGTGCCAGCAGTCCGCCGGACAGATATAACTATGGCTACACCTTC
TRBJ2-5	TRBV7-3	few	TRBD2	CASSKGTSGGAPQETQYF	TGTGCCAGCAGCAAAGGGACTAGCGGGGGGGCCCCCCAAGAGACCCAGTACTTC
TRBJ2-1	TRBV27	.	TRBD2	CASSASGNEQFF	TGTGCCAGCAGTGCTAGCGGGAATGAGCAGTTCTTC
TRBJ2-4	TRBV30	.	.	CAWSVPSAHIQYF	TGTGCCTGGAGTGTACCGAGCGCCCACATTCAGTACTTC
TRBJ1-6	TRBV27	.	TRBD1	CASSSVWTGVGSPLHF	TGTGCCAGCAGTTCTGTTTGGACAGGGGTGGGATCACCCCTCCACTTT
TRBJ1-5	TRBV10-3	.	.	CAISASRDNQPQHF	TGTGCCATCAGTGCCTCGAGGGACAATCAGCCCCAGCATTTT
TRBJ2-5	TRBV13	.	TRBD2	CASSLQLAGGPLETQYF	TGTGCCAGCAGCTTACAACTAGCGGGAGGGCCGCTAGAGACCCAGTACTTC
TRBJ2-7	TRBV6-1	.	.	CASSFYEQYF	TGTGCCAGCAGCTTTTACGAGCAGTACTTC
TRBJ2-1	TRBV5-1	.	.	CASSFSWGGDEQFF	TGCGCCAGCAGCTTTAGTTGGGGGGGCGATGAGCAGTTCTTC
TRBJ2-1	TRBV30	once	TRBD2	CAWSQRGLLDNEQFF	TGTGCCTGGAGCCAAAGGGGACTACTAGACAATGAGCAGTTCTTC
TRBJ2-7	TRBV30	.	TRBD2	CAWGPLPAGGAQYF	TGTGCCTGGGGTCCCCTGCCAGCGGGGGGGGCTCAGTACTTC
TRBJ1-2	TRBV4-1	.	TRBD1	CASSQVPTGGNYGYTF	TGCGCCAGCAGCCAAGTTCCGACAGGGGGAAACTATGGCTACACCTTC
TRBJ2-3	TRBV18	.	TRBD1	CASSPITGGTDTQYF	TGTGCCAGCTCACCAATAACAGGGGGCACAGATACGCAGTATTTT
TRBJ1-1	TRBV30	once	TRBD1	CAWNPGQGAFF	TGTGCCTGGAACCCGGGACAGGGAGCTTTCTTT
TRBJ2-1	TRBV28	.	TRBD1	CASGRQGSRNEQFF	TGTGCCAGCGGGCGACAGGGGTCAAGGAATGAGCAGTTCTTC
TRBJ2-5	TRBV6-6	.	TRBD2	CASSSLTSGETQYF	TGTGCCAGCAGTTCGCTGACTAGCGGGGAGACCCAGTACTTC
TRBJ2-7	TRBV14	.	.	CASSQSGSYEQYF	TGTGCCAGCAGCCAATCCGGCTCCTACGAGCAGTACTTC
TRBJ2-1	TRBV7-6	.	TRBD2	CASSFSGGDNEQFF	TGTGCCAGCAGCTTTAGCGGGGGGGACAATGAGCAGTTCTTC